These T cell receptor beta chains were read from a single sample in a study of blood T cell repertoires in COVID-19. Generated by immunoSEQ multiplex PCR, the TCRdb table keeps only in-frame clones and is missing some. The sample includes 140,000 to 150,000 clones, approximately 79% of them seen just once. Sequencing was performed on peripheral blood. The receptors were sampled from a man aged 50-59 years with active or convalescent COVID-19. CDR3s include the opening cysteine and the closing phenylalanine or tryptophan. Fields, in order: V gene, J gene, D gene, clone size, CDR3 DNA, CDR3 protein. D genes are given only for firm matches. Not every row has a clone size; where given, it reads once, few, many or a size class.

V: TRBV27
J: TRBJ1-4
D: -
size: -
DNA: TGTGCCAGCAGTTTAGGGGCCACTAATGAAAAACTGTTTTTT
CDR3: CASSLGATNEKLFF

V: TRBV9
J: TRBJ1-1
D: TRBD1
size: -
DNA: TGTGCCAGCAGCGTAGCCGGACAGGCCTCTGAAGCTTTCTTT
CDR3: CASSVAGQASEAFF

V: TRBV2
J: TRBJ1-2
D: TRBD1
size: -
DNA: TGTGCCAGCAGTGGGGGACAGCACATAGATGGCTACACCTTC
CDR3: CASSGGQHIDGYTF

V: TRBV6-4
J: TRBJ2-2
D: TRBD2
size: -
DNA: TGTGCCAGCAGTCCGGGACTAGCGGGAACCGGGGAGCTGTTTTTT
CDR3: CASSPGLAGTGELFF

V: TRBV5-6
J: TRBJ1-1
D: -
size: few
DNA: TGTGCCAGCAGCTTGGTGGGGCTCACTGAAGCTTTCTTT
CDR3: CASSLVGLTEAFF

V: TRBV5-5
J: TRBJ1-2
D: -
size: -
DNA: TGTGCCAGCAGCTTTTTAACAAACTATGGCTACACCTTC
CDR3: CASSFLTNYGYTF

V: TRBV28
J: TRBJ1-1
D: TRBD1
size: -
DNA: TGTGCCAGCAGTGAGGGACAGGGGGTCAACACTGAAGCTTTCTTT
CDR3: CASSEGQGVNTEAFF

V: TRBV19
J: TRBJ2-3
D: -
size: -
DNA: TGTGCCAGTAGTATAGCTACCGATTTGCCAGATACGCAGTATTTT
CDR3: CASSIATDLPDTQYF

V: TRBV28
J: TRBJ2-1
D: TRBD1
size: once
DNA: TGTGCCAGCAGACCCGGACAGGGGGCTAGGGGACCAGAGTTCTTC
CDR3: CASRPGQGARGPEFF

V: TRBV2
J: TRBJ1-2
D: TRBD1
size: -
DNA: TGTGCCAGCAGGGTACAGGGGTATGGCTACACCTTC
CDR3: CASRVQGYGYTF